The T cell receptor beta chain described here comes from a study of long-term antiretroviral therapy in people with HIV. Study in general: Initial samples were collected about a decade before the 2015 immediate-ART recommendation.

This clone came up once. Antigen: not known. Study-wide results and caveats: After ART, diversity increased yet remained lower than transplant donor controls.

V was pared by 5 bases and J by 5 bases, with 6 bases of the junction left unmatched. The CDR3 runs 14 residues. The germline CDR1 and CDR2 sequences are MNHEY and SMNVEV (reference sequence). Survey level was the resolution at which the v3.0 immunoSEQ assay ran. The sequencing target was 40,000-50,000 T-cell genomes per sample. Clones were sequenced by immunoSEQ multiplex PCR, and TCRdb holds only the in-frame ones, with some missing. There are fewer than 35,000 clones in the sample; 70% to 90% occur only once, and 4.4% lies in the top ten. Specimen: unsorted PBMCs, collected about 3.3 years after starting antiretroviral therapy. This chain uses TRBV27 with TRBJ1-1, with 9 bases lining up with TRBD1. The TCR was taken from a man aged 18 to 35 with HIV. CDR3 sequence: CASSVLTGGTEAFF. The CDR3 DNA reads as TGTGCCAGCAGTGTATTGACAGGGGGTACTGAAGCTTTCTTT.